A single sample gave rise to the 22 T cell receptor beta chains below, sequenced in a study of blood T cells in healthy people across ages. With a J-beta primer mix and a sample-barcoded 5' primer, a second PCR ran about 7 to 12 cycles. TCRdb re-called the 5' RACE reads through MiXCR, storing one row per CDR3 protein. Among just over 800,000 distinct CDR3 sequences listed, 60% to 80% were seen once. Sequenced material: blood. These receptors were taken from a man between 25 and 39 years old in good health.

The chain couples TRBV29-1 to TRBJ2-3; 12 bases agree with TRBD2. With 7 bases clipped from V and 1 base from J, the junction kept 6 bases outside the gene matches. The CDR3 sequence is 15 residues long. CDR1 is SQVTM and CDR2 is ANQGSEA in the germline V gene. The CDR3 region is CSAPSGGAGTDTQYF. The CDR3 DNA reads as TGCAGCGCCCCTAGCGGGGGGGCCGGCACAGATACGCAGTATTTT.

The chain links TRBV20-1 to TRBJ1-5; 9 bases are shared with TRBD1. V shed 0 bases and J 6 bases; nucleotides not matched to a gene: 15. This CDR3 has 18 amino acids. Germline-derived CDR1 and CDR2 are DFQATT and SNEGSKA (reference sequence). CDR3 sequence reads: CSARDRLGQGRFSQPQHF. CDR3 coding DNA: TGCAGTGCTAGAGATCGGTTAGGACAGGGGAGGTTTTCTCAGCCCCAGCATTTT.

The rearrangement links TRBV6-5 to TRBJ2-1, with a weak D call TRBD1 (8 bases). The CDR3 covers 14 residues. The ends were cut back, 4 bases at V and 8 bases at J, with 15 bases in the middle. Germline assignment: CDR1 MNHEY and CDR2 SVGAGI. The CDR3 nucleotides are TGTGCCAGCAGTTCGGACAGGGAGGGTGATGAGCAGTTCTTC. This encodes CASSSDREGDEQFF.

CDR3 nucleotide sequence: TGTGCCACCAGCACCCCGGACAGTCCCTACGAGCAGTACTTC. Translation: CATSTPDSPYEQYF. The chain couples TRBV15 to TRBJ2-7; TRBD1 is a possible D gene (6 bases). V lost 4 bases and J lost 2, with 12 bases in between. Germline V gene lookup returns CDR1 LNHNV and CDR2 YYDKDF (reference sequence). The CDR3 extends over 14 amino acids. Full variable domain (rest looked up from reference TRBV15 and TRBJ2-7): DAMVIQNPRYQVTQFGKPVTLSCSQTLNHNVMYWYQQKSSQAPKLLFHYYDKDFNNEADTPDNFQSRRPNTSFCFLDIRSPGLGDTAMYLCATSTPDSPYEQYFGPGTRLTVT.

This clonotype occurred once. The gene calls are TRBV20-1 and TRBJ1-4; possibly TRBD1 for D (5 bases). CDR1 and CDR2 (germline): DFQATT, SNEGSKA (reference sequence). V lost 3 bases and J 1 base, leaving 9 bases between the germline ends. This CDR3 spans 14 amino acids. The CDR3 nucleotides are TGCAGTGCTAGGGGGGGGGAAACTAATGAAAAACTGTTTTTT. It yields the protein CSARGGETNEKLFF.

This chain's CDR3 is CASSAGTAYNEQFF. DNA of the CDR3: TGCGCCAGCAGCGCCGGGACGGCTTACAATGAGCAGTTCTTC. V gene TRBV5-1 combines with J gene TRBJ2-1; perhaps D is TRBD1 or TRBD2 (5 bases each). Germline loops: CDR1 SGHRS, CDR2 YFSETQ. The length of the CDR3 is 14 residues. Trimming removed 4 bases from V and 4 bases from J, with 12 bases in between.

This clonotype was seen only a few times. This sequence joins TRBV5-1 and TRBJ2-1; D is ambiguous. Germline CDR1 SGHRS, CDR2 YFSETQ. V lost 4 bases and J 0 bases, leaving 5 bases between the germline ends. This CDR3 comprises 13 residues. The CDR3 bases are TGCGCCAGCAGCGGGGTCTCCTACAATGAGCAGTTCTTC. The encoded protein is CASSGVSYNEQFF.

The chain carries TRBV11-1 and TRBJ2-4; tentative D call: TRBD1 (6 bases). The J call may be mistaken, given a closer DNA end match to TRBJ2-7. Germline values: CDR1 SGHAT, CDR2 FQDESV (reference sequence). This CDR3 is built from 15 residues. CDR3 residues: CASSLARQAGYEQYF. For the CDR3, the DNA is TGTGCCAGCAGCTTAGCGAGACAGGCGGGTTACGAGCAGTACTTC.

CDR3 nucleotides: TGTGCCATCAGTGACCCTACTAGCGGGGGGGCCGGGACCCAGTACTTC. Residues: CAISDPTSGGAGTQYF. The chain has TRBV10-3 and TRBJ2-5, with 13 bases lining up with TRBD2. Trimming cost V 3 bases and J 7 bases; bases outside gene matches: 8. Germline values: CDR1 ENHRY, CDR2 SYGVKD. The CDR3 runs to 16 residues.

V is TRBV7-9 and J is TRBJ1-1; weak D call: TRBD1 (5 bases). Germline lookup yields CDR1 SEHNR and CDR2 FQNEAQ (reference sequence). The CDR3 runs 15 residues. The germline V and J ends were trimmed by 1 base and 0 bases, with 9 bases remaining between them. The chain's CDR3 is CASSLVRGVNTEAFF. CDR3 bases: TGTGCCAGCAGCTTAGTACGGGGGGTGAACACTGAAGCTTTCTTT.

This rearrangement joins TRBV20-1 to TRBJ2-7, with D possibly TRBD1 on 6 matching bases. The J call is doubtful: the DNA matches TRBJ2-5 better. Germline V gene lookup returns CDR1 DFQATT and CDR2 SNEGSKA (reference sequence). This CDR3 spans 12 amino acids. CDR3 in amino acids: CSASLDRETQYF. CDR3 nucleotides: TGCAGTGCTAGTTTGGACAGAGAGACCCAGTACTTC.

V usage is TRBV10-3 and J usage is TRBJ1-2, with 7 nucleotides matching TRBD1. The trim removed 6 bases at V and 8 bases at J, leaving 12 bases unmatched. The CDR3 loop spans 14 amino acids. Germline V CDR1 and CDR2: ENHRY, SYGVKD. The CDR3 spells CAISDLQGTGGYTF. The CDR3 DNA is TGTGCCATCAGCGATCTACAGGGGACGGGCGGCTACACCTTC.

The table lists this clonotype with a few counts. This chain uses TRBV27 with TRBJ2-7; either TRBD1 or TRBD2 may fit D (6 bases each). Trimming took 2 bases from V and 5 from J, leaving 13 bases between them. CDR1 MNHEY and CDR2 SMNVEV come from the germline V gene (reference sequence). This CDR3 is 14 amino acids long. The CDR3 loop is CASSLRRGLDEQYF. In nucleotides, the CDR3 is TGTGCCAGCAGTTTACGCAGGGGACTCGACGAGCAGTACTTC.

Notes on this clonotype: A read error may be the cause here, since a much bigger clone is one base away. The chain is built from TRBV9 and TRBJ2-1, with D possibly TRBD2 on 5 matching bases. Germline CDR1 and CDR2: SGDLS and YYNGEE. V was cut by 4 bases and J by 13 bases, with 18 bases left in between. The CDR3 totals 13 residues. The CDR3 region has the DNA TGTGCCAGCAGCCCAAGGCTAAGGGAGACCCAGTTCTTC. Translation: CASSPRLRETQFF.

The gene calls are TRBV3-1 and TRBJ2-3; 16 bases align to TRBD2. The CDR3 extends over 17 amino acids. Germline assignment: CDR1 LGHDT and CDR2 YNNKEL (reference sequence). J gave up 4 bases and V 5 bases, and 6 bases lay outside the gene matches. Here the CDR3 reads CASSKGLAGGPADTQYF. DNA of the CDR3: TGTGCCAGCAGCAAGGGACTAGCGGGGGGGCCCGCAGATACGCAGTATTTT.

There are many counts of this clonotype. This chain joins TRBV6-2 or TRBV6-3 and TRBJ2-7; TRBD1 agrees at 9 bases. This CDR3 region has 15 residues. CDR1 is MNHEY and CDR2 is SVGEGT in the germline V gene. Trimming cost V 10 bases and J 1 base; bases outside gene matches: 11. In nucleotides, the CDR3 is TGTGCCACCAGAGACCGGGACAGGGCTTCCTACGAGCAGTACTTC. Encoded protein: CATRDRDRASYEQYF.

The genes are TRBV6-2 or TRBV6-3 and TRBJ2-7; tentative D call: TRBD2 (5 bases). The germline V gene encodes CDR1 MNHEY and CDR2 SVGEGT. The CDR3 totals 15 residues. The V end lost 2 bases, the J end lost 3 bases, and 14 bases lay between the germline ends. This CDR3 reads CASSYAPGRDYEQYF. In DNA, the CDR3 is TGTGCCAGCAGTTACGCCCCGGGTCGGGACTACGAGCAGTACTTC.

This clonotype was seen a single time. Since a much larger clone is just one base distant, this may be a read error. The chain has TRBV7-2 and TRBJ2-7; D possibly matches TRBD1 or TRBD2 (6 bases each). Germline values: CDR1 SGHTA, CDR2 FQGNSA. The CDR3 has 16 amino acids. CDR3 nucleotides: TGTGCCAGCAGCCCTAGACCCGGGGGCGGGATGTACGAGCAGAACTTC. This encodes CASSPRPGGGMYEQNF.

V gene TRBV7-2 combines with J gene TRBJ2-1; D not certain. Deletions cut 3 bases from V and 7 bases from J, with 10 bases between. The CDR3 has 13 amino acids. The germline gives CDR1 SGHTA, CDR2 FQGNSA. The DNA of the CDR3 is TGTGCCAGCAGCTTCTACGGCTTGAATGAGCAGTTCTTC. Protein: CASSFYGLNEQFF.

The table lists this clonotype with a count of one. This chain joins TRBV6-2 or TRBV6-3 and TRBJ1-5; 8 bases agree with TRBD1. The V gene's germline CDR1 is MNHEY and CDR2 SVGEGT. CDR3 length equals 14 residues. The trim removed 5 bases at V and 8 bases at J, leaving 8 bases unmatched. CDR3: CASSTQGAREPQHF. CDR3 sequence (DNA): TGTGCCAGCAGTACCCAGGGGGCTAGAGAGCCCCAGCATTTT.

This chain uses TRBV6-5 with TRBJ1-5; D unclear. Germline V gene sequence: CDR1 MNHEY, CDR2 SVGAGI. The length of the CDR3 is 18 residues. V was trimmed by 4 bases and J by 0 bases, leaving 19 bases between them. CDR3 coding DNA: TGTGCCAGCAGTTCCCAGGTAGATAGAAGAGGTAGCAATCAGCCCCAGCATTTT. Translation: CASSSQVDRRGSNQPQHF.

A few counts support this clonotype. V gene TRBV20-1 combines with J gene TRBJ2-1; D may be TRBD1 or TRBD2 (5 bases each). V lost 6 bases to trimming and J lost 6 bases, with 12 bases between them. The germline gives CDR1 DFQATT, CDR2 SNEGSKA (reference sequence). The CDR3 length is 12 residues. This CDR3 reads CSANRGINEQFF. DNA of the CDR3: TGCAGTGCCAACCGGGGCATCAATGAGCAGTTCTTC.